The rows below give T cell receptor beta chains drawn from one sample of a study of blood T cell repertoires in COVID-19. Here immunoSEQ multiplex PCR was the method, and the copy in TCRdb shows in-frame clones only, minus some. The data hold about 130,000 clones, with approximately 84% observed a single time. The sample was peripheral blood. The receptors here all came from a human donor in a cohort sampled during active COVID-19. Both conserved end residues are part of each CDR3. A D gene is named only where the DNA matches it firmly. The size of a clone is reported for some rows only, either as once, few or many, or as a class for expanded clones.

TRBV5-1	TRBJ2-3	TRBD2	once	18	CASSGTSASGPARGTQYF	TGCGCCAGCAGCGGAACTAGCGCTTCAGGCCCCGCGCGAGGTACGCAGTATTTT
TRBV7-7	TRBJ2-5	-	once	13	CASSSGHRETQYF	TGTGCCAGCAGCTCGGGACATCGGGAGACCCAGTACTTC
TRBV7-3	TRBJ2-1	TRBD2	-	15	CASSSPGTRRNEQFF	TGTGCCAGCAGCTCTCCCGGGACTAGAAGGAATGAGCAGTTCTTC
TRBV3-1/TRBV3-2	TRBJ2-1	TRBD2	-	18	CASSQEGGGGPSYNEQFF	TGTGCCAGCAGCCAAGAAGGCGGCGGGGGACCCTCCTACAATGAGCAGTTCTTC
TRBV5-1	TRBJ1-6	-	-	14	CASSSGQGDSPLHF	TGCGCCAGCAGCTCGGGACAAGGGGATTCACCCCTCCACTTT
TRBV19	TRBJ1-5	-	-	15	CASSTPPSANQPQHF	TGTGCCAGTAGTACTCCGCCCAGTGCTAATCAGCCCCAGCATTTT
TRBV3-1/TRBV3-2	TRBJ1-2	TRBD1	few	14	CASSLLGTGVGYTF	TGTGCCAGCAGCCTACTTGGGACAGGGGTGGGCTACACCTTC
TRBV5-4	TRBJ2-7	-	-	15	CASSFLQGIEGEQYF	TGTGCCAGCAGCTTCCTACAGGGAATCGAGGGCGAGCAGTACTTC
TRBV6-5	TRBJ2-7	TRBD1	-	13	CASRGQEAGEQYF	TGTGCCAGCAGGGGACAGGAGGCGGGCGAGCAGTACTTC
TRBV13	TRBJ2-7	-	few	14	CASSYDRSSYEQYF	TGTGCCAGCAGCTACGACAGGAGCTCCTACGAGCAGTACTTC
TRBV7-9	TRBJ2-7	-	-	14	CASSLALGGYEQYF	TGTGCCAGCAGCTTAGCCTTGGGGGGCTACGAGCAGTACTTC
TRBV18	TRBJ2-2	-	-	14	CASSPPDSFWELFF	TGTGCCAGCTCACCACCGGACAGTTTTTGGGAGCTGTTTTTT
TRBV20-1	TRBJ2-3	TRBD1	-	11	CSGQGTDTQYF	TGCAGCGGACAGGGGACAGATACGCAGTATTTT
TRBV18	TRBJ2-7	TRBD1	-	16	CASSPPTGQTPYEQYF	TGTGCCAGCTCACCACCGACGGGACAGACCCCCTACGAGCAGTACTTC
TRBV19	TRBJ2-2	TRBD1	-	15	CASSRGQPRTGELFF	TGTGCCAGTAGCAGGGGACAGCCGCGCACCGGGGAGCTGTTTTTT